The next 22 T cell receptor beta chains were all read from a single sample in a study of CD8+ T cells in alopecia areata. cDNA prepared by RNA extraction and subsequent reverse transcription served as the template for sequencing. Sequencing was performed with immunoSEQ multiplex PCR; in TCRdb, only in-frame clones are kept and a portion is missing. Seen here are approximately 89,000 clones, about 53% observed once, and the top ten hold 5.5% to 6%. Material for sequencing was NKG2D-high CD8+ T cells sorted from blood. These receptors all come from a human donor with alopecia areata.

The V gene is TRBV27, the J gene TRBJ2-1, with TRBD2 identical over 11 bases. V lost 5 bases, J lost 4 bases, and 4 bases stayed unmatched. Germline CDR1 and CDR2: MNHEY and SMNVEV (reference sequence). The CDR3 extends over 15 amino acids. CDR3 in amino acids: CASSAGTSGYNEQFF. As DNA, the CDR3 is TGTGCCAGCAGTGCCGGGACTAGCGGTTACAATGAGCAGTTCTTC.

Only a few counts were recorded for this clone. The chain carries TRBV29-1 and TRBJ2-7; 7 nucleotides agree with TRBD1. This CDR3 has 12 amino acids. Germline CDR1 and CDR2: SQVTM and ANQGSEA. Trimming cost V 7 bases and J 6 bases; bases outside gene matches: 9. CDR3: CSAETGTREQYF. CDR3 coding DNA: TGCAGCGCGGAGACAGGGACCCGCGAGCAGTACTTC.

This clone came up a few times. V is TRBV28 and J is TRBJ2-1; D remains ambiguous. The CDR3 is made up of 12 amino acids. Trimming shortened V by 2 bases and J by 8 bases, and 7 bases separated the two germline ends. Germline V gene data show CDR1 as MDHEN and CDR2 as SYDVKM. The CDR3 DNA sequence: TGTGCCAGCAGTTTAGGGCTCGATGAGCAGTTCTTC. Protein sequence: CASSLGLDEQFF.

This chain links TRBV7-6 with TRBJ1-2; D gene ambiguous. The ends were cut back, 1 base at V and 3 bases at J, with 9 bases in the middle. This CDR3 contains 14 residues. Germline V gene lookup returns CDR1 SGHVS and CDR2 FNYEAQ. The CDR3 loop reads CASSLDDSYYGYTF. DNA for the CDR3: TGTGCCAGCAGCTTAGACGACTCGTACTATGGCTACACCTTC.

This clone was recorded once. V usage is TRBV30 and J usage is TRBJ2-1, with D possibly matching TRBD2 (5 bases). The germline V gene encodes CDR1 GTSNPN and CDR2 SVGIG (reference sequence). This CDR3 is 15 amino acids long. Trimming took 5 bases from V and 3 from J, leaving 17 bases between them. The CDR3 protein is CAWDRNGEIYNEQFF. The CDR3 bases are TGTGCCTGGGACCGTAACGGGGAAATCTACAATGAGCAGTTCTTC.

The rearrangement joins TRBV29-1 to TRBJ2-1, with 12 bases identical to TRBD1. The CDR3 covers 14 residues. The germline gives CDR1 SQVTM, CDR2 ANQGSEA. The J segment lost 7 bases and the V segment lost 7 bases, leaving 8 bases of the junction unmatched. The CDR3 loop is CSGAGTGGYNEQFF. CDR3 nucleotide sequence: TGCAGCGGGGCCGGGACAGGGGGCTATAATGAGCAGTTCTTC.

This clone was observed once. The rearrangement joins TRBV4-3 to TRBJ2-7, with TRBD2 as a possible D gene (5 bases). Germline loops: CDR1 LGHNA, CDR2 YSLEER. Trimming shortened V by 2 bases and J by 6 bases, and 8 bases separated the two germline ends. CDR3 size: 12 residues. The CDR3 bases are TGCGCCAGCAGCCAACGCGGAGGCGAGCAGTACTTC. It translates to CASSQRGGEQYF.

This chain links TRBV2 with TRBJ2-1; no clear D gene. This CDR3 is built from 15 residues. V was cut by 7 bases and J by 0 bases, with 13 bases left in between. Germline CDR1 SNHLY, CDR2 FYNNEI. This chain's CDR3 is CASIRRLSSYNEQFF. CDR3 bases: TGTGCCAGCATTCGACGGTTGAGCTCCTACAATGAGCAGTTCTTC.

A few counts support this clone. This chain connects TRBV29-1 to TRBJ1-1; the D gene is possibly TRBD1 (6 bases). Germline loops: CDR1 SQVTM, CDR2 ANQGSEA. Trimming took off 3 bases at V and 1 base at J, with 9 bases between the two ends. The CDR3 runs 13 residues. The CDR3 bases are TGCAGCGTTGACCAGGGGTGGAACACTGAAGCTTTCTTT. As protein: CSVDQGWNTEAFF.

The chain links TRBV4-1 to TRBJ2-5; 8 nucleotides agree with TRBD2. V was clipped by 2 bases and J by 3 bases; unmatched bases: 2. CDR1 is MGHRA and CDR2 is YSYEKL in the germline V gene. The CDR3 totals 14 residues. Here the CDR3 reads CASSQRGLEETQYF. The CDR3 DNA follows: TGCGCCAGCAGCCAACGGGGACTAGAAGAGACCCAGTACTTC.

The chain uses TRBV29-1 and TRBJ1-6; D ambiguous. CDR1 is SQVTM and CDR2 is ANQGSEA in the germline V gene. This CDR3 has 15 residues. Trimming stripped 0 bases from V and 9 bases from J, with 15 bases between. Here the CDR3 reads CSVEDLGAVVSPLHF. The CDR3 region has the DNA TGCAGCGTTGAAGATCTGGGAGCGGTCGTTTCACCCCTCCACTTT.

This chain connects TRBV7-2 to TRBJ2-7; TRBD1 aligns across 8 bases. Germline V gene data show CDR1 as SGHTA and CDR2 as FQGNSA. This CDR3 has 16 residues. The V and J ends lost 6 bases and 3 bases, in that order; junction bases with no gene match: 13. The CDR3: CASSLPPDRVDYEQYF. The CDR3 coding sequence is TGTGCCAGCAGTCTCCCCCCGGACAGGGTGGACTACGAGCAGTACTTC.

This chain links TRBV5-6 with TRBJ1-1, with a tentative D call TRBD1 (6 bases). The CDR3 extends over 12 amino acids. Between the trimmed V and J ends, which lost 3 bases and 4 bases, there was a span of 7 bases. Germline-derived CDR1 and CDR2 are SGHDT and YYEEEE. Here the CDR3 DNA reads TGTGCCAGCAGCTGGGGGGCCACTGAAGCTTTCTTT. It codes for CASSWGATEAFF.

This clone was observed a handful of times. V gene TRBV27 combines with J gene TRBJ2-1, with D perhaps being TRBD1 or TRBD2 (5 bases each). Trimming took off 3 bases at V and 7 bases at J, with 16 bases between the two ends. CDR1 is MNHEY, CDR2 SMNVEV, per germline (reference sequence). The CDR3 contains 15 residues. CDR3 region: CASSFGNGARNEQFF. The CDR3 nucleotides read TGTGCCAGCAGTTTCGGGAATGGGGCTAGGAATGAGCAGTTCTTC.

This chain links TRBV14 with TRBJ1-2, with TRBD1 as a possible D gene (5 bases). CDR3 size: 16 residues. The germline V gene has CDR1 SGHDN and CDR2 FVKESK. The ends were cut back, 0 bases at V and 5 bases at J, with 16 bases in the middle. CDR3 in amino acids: CASSQEAVGGRYGYTF. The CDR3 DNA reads TGTGCCAGCAGCCAAGAAGCGGTGGGGGGTCGGTATGGCTACACCTTC. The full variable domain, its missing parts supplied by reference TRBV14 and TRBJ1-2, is EAGVTQFPSHSVIEKGQTVTLRCDPISGHDNLYWYRRVMGKEIKFLLHFVKESKQDESGMPNNRFLAERTGGTYSTLKVQPAELEDSGVYFCASSQEAVGGRYGYTFGSGTRLTVV.

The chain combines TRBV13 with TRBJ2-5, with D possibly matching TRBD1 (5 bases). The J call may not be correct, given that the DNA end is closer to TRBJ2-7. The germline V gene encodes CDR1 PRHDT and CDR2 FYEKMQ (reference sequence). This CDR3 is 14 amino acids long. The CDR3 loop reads CASSLTDKANEQYF. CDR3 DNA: TGTGCCAGCAGCTTGACGGACAAGGCCAACGAGCAGTACTTC.

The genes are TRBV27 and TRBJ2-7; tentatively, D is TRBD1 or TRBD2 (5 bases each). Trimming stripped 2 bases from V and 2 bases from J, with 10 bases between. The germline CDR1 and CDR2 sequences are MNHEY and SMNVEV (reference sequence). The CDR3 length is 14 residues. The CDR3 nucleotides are TGTGCCAGCAGTTTAGACGGGGCCCCCTACGAGCAGTACTTC. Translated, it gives CASSLDGAPYEQYF.

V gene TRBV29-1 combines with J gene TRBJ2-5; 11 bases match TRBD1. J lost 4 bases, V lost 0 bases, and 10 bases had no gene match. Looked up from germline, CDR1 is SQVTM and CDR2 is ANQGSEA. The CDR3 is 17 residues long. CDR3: CSVEDVKGQGGGETQYF. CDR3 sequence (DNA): TGCAGCGTTGAAGACGTGAAGGGACAGGGGGGAGGAGAGACCCAGTACTTC.

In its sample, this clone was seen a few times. The CDR3 sequence is CASSSLGPGAQYF. The CDR3 DNA follows: TGTGCCAGCAGCTCCTTGGGCCCGGGTGCGCAGTATTTT. The V call is TRBV7-2, the J call TRBJ2-3; the D is unclear. Trimming removed 4 bases from V and 10 bases from J, with 15 bases in between. There are 13 residues in the CDR3. Looked up from germline, CDR1 is SGHTA and CDR2 is FQGNSA.

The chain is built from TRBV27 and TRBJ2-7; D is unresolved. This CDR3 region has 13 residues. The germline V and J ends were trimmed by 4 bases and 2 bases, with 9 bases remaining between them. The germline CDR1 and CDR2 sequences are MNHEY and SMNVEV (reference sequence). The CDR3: CASSSPSAYEQYF. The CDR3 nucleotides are TGTGCCAGCAGTTCACCGTCGGCCTACGAGCAGTACTTC.

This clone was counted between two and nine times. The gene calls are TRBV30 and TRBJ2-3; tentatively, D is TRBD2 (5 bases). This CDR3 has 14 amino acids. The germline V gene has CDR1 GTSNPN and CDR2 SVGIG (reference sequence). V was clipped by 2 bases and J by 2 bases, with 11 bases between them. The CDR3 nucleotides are TGTGCCTGGAGTCCCCCGACTAACACAGATACGCAGTATTTT. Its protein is CAWSPPTNTDTQYF. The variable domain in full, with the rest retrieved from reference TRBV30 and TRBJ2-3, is SQTIHQWPATLVQPVGSPLSLECTVEGTSNPNLYWYRQAAGRGLQLLFYSVGIGQISSEVPQNLSASRPQDRQFILSSKKLLLSDSGFYLCAWSPPTNTDTQYFGPGTRLTVL.

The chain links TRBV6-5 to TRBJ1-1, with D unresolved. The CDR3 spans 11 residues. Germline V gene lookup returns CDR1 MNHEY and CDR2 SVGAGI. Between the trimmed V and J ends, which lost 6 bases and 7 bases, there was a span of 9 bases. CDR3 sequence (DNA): TGTGCCAGCAGCCTCGAGGATGAAGCTTTCTTT. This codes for CASSLEDEAFF.